The 31 T cell receptor beta chains given below trace back to one sample, sequenced in a study of OX40 agonist ivuxolimab in advanced cancers. Libraries were constructed by the immunoSEQ multiplex PCR assay. TCRdb took over this immuneACCESS table, retaining in-frame rearrangements with V and J assigned. Such tables are incomplete; in checked studies, under half of the missing clones stem from an unresolved V gene, and the remainder is unexplained. The sample records under 150,000 clones, 90% of which are singletons. The ten most abundant clones make up about 1% of the sample. Here the sequenced sample was CD4+ or CD8+ T cells sorted from blood, taken in a trial of the OX40 agonist ivuxolimab. These receptor sequences come from an adult with an advanced solid tumor such as melanoma, head and neck, liver or kidney cancer.

This rearrangement joins TRBV6-5 to TRBJ2-7; no reliable D call. This CDR3 comprises 11 residues. From germline, CDR1 is MNHEY and CDR2 SVGAGI. With 5 bases removed from V and 4 bases from J, the gap between germline ends came to 6 bases. CDR3 loop: CASSAGYEQYF. The CDR3 DNA sequence: TGTGCCAGCAGTGCAGGATACGAGCAGTACTTC.

The V call is TRBV10-3, the J call TRBJ2-3; weak D call: TRBD2 (6 bases). The length of the CDR3 is 15 residues. Germline assignment: CDR1 ENHRY and CDR2 SYGVKD. Trimming stripped 6 bases from V and 2 bases from J, with 15 bases between. The CDR3 coding sequence is TGTGCCATCAGCGGGGCGGCGGGGCTCACAGATACGCAGTATTTT. This translates into CAISGAAGLTDTQYF.

The rearrangement joins TRBV5-1 to TRBJ2-2; 10 nucleotides align to TRBD2. Germline V gene sequence: CDR1 SGHRS, CDR2 YFSETQ. This CDR3 has 15 residues. After removal of 5 bases from V and 3 bases from J, the junction contained 4 bases not matched to a gene. CDR3 bases: TGCGCCAGCAGGGCCGGGACTAGCGACACCGGGGAGCTGTTTTTT. Protein product: CASRAGTSDTGELFF.

Comments on this clone: An end of the junction differs from the germline gene, which may be a read error. The chain employs TRBV15 and TRBJ1-1, with 8 bases fitting TRBD1. The CDR3 is 17 residues long. Per the germline V gene, CDR1 is LNHNV and CDR2 is YYDKDF (reference sequence). CDR3 nucleotides: TGTGCCACCAGCGGAGACCGGGACAGGAACATGAACACTGAAGCTTTCTTT. The encoded protein is CATSGDRDRNMNTEAFF.

The rearrangement links TRBV7-8 to TRBJ1-5; D is unresolved. The CDR3 is 17 amino acids. The V end was cut by 0 bases, the J end by 2 bases, with 14 bases between. Germline-derived CDR1 and CDR2 are SGHVS and FQNEAQ. The CDR3 DNA reads as TGTGCCAGCAGCTTAGCGTTTGAAGGGCTGGGCAATCAGCCCCAGCATTTT. Protein product: CASSLAFEGLGNQPQHF. The full variable domain, completed using reference TRBV7-8 and TRBJ1-5, is GAGVSQSPRYKVAKRGQDVALRCDPISGHVSLFWYQQALGQGPEFLTYFQNEAQLDKSGLPSDRFFAERPEGSVSTLKIQRTQQEDSAVYLCASSLAFEGLGNQPQHFGDGTRLSIL.

The chain recombines TRBV15 with TRBJ2-7; no reliable D call. The germline V and J ends were trimmed by 0 bases and 0 bases, with 6 bases remaining between them. CDR1 and CDR2 from the germline V gene are LNHNV and YYDKDF (reference sequence). The CDR3 is made up of 14 amino acids. CDR3 DNA sequence: TGTGCCACCAGCAGAGACGAAAACTCCTACGAGCAGTACTTC. This gives the protein CATSRDENSYEQYF.

The chain couples TRBV6-5 to TRBJ1-2; a possible D gene is TRBD1 (5 bases). Germline CDR1 and CDR2: MNHEY and SVGAGI. Deletions cut 2 bases from V and 3 bases from J, with 10 bases between. The CDR3 length is 14 residues. CDR3 region: CASSYGGPYYGYTF. The CDR3 DNA follows: TGTGCCAGCAGTTACGGGGGACCCTACTATGGCTACACCTTC.

This clone was observed a single time. The chain is built from TRBV7-9 and TRBJ2-1, with D hard to call. The CDR3 has 15 amino acids. Germline-derived CDR1 and CDR2 are SEHNR and FQNEAQ (reference sequence). Trimming pared 5 bases from V and 6 bases from J, leaving 17 bases between. CDR3 bases: TGTGCCAGCAGCAAGACTCCAAACCCTCGCAATGAGCAGTTCTTC. Translated: CASSKTPNPRNEQFF.

The chain carries TRBV6-6 and TRBJ1-2; 7 positions agree with TRBD1. The CDR3 spans 16 residues. Germline V lookup: CDR1 MNHNY, CDR2 SVGAGI (reference sequence). After removal of 7 bases from V and 2 bases from J, the junction contained 13 bases not matched to a gene. Here the CDR3 reads CASTKGTAQENYGYTF. CDR3 DNA: TGTGCCAGCACCAAAGGGACAGCTCAGGAGAACTATGGCTACACCTTC.

The J gene is TRBJ1-3, the V gene TRBV7-2; D is unclear. Germline CDR1 and CDR2: SGHTA and FQGNSA. This CDR3 contains 15 residues. V lost 5 bases and J lost 3, with 14 bases in between. The CDR3: CASSPPGMGGNTIYF. CDR3 DNA: TGTGCCAGCAGCCCCCCGGGAATGGGTGGAAACACCATATATTTT.

This chain connects TRBV28 to TRBJ2-1; D is perhaps TRBD2 (5 bases). Trimming shortened V by 6 bases and J by 6 bases, and 21 bases separated the two germline ends. The germline V gene encodes CDR1 MDHEN and CDR2 SYDVKM. This CDR3 has 16 amino acids. The CDR3 reads CASRTGGGLRGNEQFF. CDR3 DNA sequence: TGTGCCAGCAGGACCGGCGGCGGCCTTCGGGGCAATGAGCAGTTCTTC.

The chain combines TRBV7-2 with TRBJ1-2; 10 positions match TRBD1. With 5 bases clipped from V and 7 bases from J, the junction kept 7 bases outside the gene matches. Germline CDR1 SGHTA, CDR2 FQGNSA. The CDR3 loop spans 14 amino acids. In DNA, the CDR3 is TGTGCCAGCAGCCGGGACAGGGGTGGGGGTGGCTACACCTTC. It is translated as CASSRDRGGGGYTF.

The V gene is TRBV10-2, the J gene TRBJ2-5; D ambiguous. CDR1 and CDR2 (germline): WSHSY, SAAADI. The CDR3 runs 13 residues. Trimming took 5 bases from V and 1 from J, leaving 8 bases between them. This CDR3 reads CASSKSVQETQYF. The DNA of the CDR3 is TGCGCCAGCAGTAAGAGCGTCCAAGAGACCCAGTACTTC.

In this sample, this clone turned up once. The rearrangement links TRBV10-3 to TRBJ1-4, with TRBD1 as a possible D gene (5 bases). There are 17 residues in the CDR3. V was trimmed by 4 bases and J by 6 bases, leaving 21 bases between them. Germline V gene sequence: CDR1 ENHRY, CDR2 SYGVKD. This CDR3 is CAISAWYKGTKDEKLFF. CDR3 in DNA: TGTGCCATCAGTGCATGGTATAAGGGGACGAAGGATGAAAAACTGTTTTTT.

The gene calls are TRBV11-2 and TRBJ2-6; 13 bases are shared with TRBD2. J gave up 2 bases and V 6 bases, and 4 bases lay outside the gene matches. The CDR3 has 17 amino acids. CDR1 SGHAT and CDR2 FQNNGV come from the germline V gene. Here the CDR3 DNA reads TGTGCCAGCAGTATACTAGCGGGAGGGACTGGGGCCAACGTCCTGACTTTC. The encoded protein is CASSILAGGTGANVLTF. The whole variable domain, filled in from reference TRBV11-2 and TRBJ2-6, reads EAGVAQSPRYKIIEKRQSVAFWCNPISGHATLYWYQQILGQGPKLLIQFQNNGVVDDSQLPKDRFSAERLKGVDSTLKIQPAKLEDSAVYLCASSILAGGTGANVLTFGAGSRLTVL.

The chain is built from TRBV5-1 and TRBJ2-3; 9 nucleotides align to TRBD2. The germline CDR1 and CDR2 sequences are SGHRS and YFSETQ. CDR3 size: 20 residues. The V gene end was trimmed by 4 bases and the J gene end by 2 bases; junction bases not matched to a gene: 20. In nucleotides, the CDR3 is TGCGCCAGCAGCCCGGTGATGGCGGGAGGGCCGGGGGGCAACACAGATACGCAGTATTTT. It is translated as CASSPVMAGGPGGNTDTQYF.

The chain links TRBV5-1 to TRBJ1-1; the match to TRBD1 covers 10 bases. The CDR3 is 17 amino acids. Losses at the gene ends were 4 bases for V and 6 bases for J; bases not matched to a gene: 15. CDR1 and CDR2 from the germline V gene are SGHRS and YFSETQ. CDR3 loop: CASSPNLGQGVWAEAFF. In DNA form, the CDR3 reads TGCGCCAGCAGCCCGAACCTAGGACAGGGGGTTTGGGCTGAAGCTTTCTTT.

The chain combines TRBV10-3 with TRBJ1-2; 8 bases are a match to TRBD1. J gave up 7 bases and V 1 base, and 14 bases lay outside the gene matches. The CDR3 has 17 residues. Looked up from germline, CDR1 is ENHRY and CDR2 is SYGVKD. In DNA form, the CDR3 reads TGTGCCATCAGTGAGTTCGGGACAGGCCCAACAGGTTCTGGCTACACCTTC. It yields the protein CAISEFGTGPTGSGYTF.

The chain recombines TRBV27 with TRBJ1-2; 9 positions agree with TRBD1. Per the germline V gene, CDR1 is MNHEY and CDR2 is SMNVEV (reference sequence). CDR3 size: 14 residues. V trimming: 6 bases; J trimming: 2 bases; junction bases outside the gene matches: 4. The CDR3 DNA follows: TGTGCCAGCAGAATACAGGGGGCGAACTATGGCTACACCTTC. Translation gives CASRIQGANYGYTF.

This rearrangement joins TRBV10-3 to TRBJ2-3; a possible D gene is TRBD2 (6 bases). Germline loops: CDR1 ENHRY, CDR2 SYGVKD. Trimming took off 6 bases at V and 0 bases at J, with 13 bases between the two ends. The CDR3 extends over 15 amino acids. CDR3 DNA sequence: TGTGCCATCAGGTTTGGGGAGGCGAGCACAGATACGCAGTATTTT. This encodes CAIRFGEASTDTQYF.

The rearrangement uses TRBV7-2 and TRBJ2-7; weak D call: TRBD1 (5 bases). With 3 bases removed from V and 12 bases from J, the gap between germline ends came to 15 bases. This CDR3 spans 12 amino acids. CDR1 is SGHTA and CDR2 is FQGNSA in the germline V gene. The CDR3 region is CASSFDRFPPYF. The DNA for the CDR3 is TGTGCCAGCAGCTTCGACAGATTCCCCCCGTACTTC.

To note about this clone: The junction differs from germline at one of its ends, possibly a read error. The chain carries TRBV28 and TRBJ1-6; D not resolved. The CDR3 is 15 amino acids. Germline loops: CDR1 MDHEN, CDR2 SYDVKM. This CDR3 reads CASSLITYYDSPLHF. Here the CDR3 DNA reads TGTGCCAGCAGTTTAATCACGTACTATGATTCACCCCTCCACTTT.

The V call is TRBV12-5, the J call TRBJ2-3; D is ambiguous. The germline V gene has CDR1 LGHNT and CDR2 FRNRAP. Trimming cost V 7 bases and J 0 bases, with 8 bases left between them. There are 13 residues in the CDR3. The DNA of the CDR3 is TGTGCTAGTGCCCCCCACAGCACAGATACGCAGTATTTT. It yields the protein CASAPHSTDTQYF.

The rearrangement uses TRBV11-2 and TRBJ1-5; D perhaps matches TRBD1 (6 bases). The V gene lost 3 bases and the J gene lost 0 bases, with 9 bases spanning the gap. CDR1 SGHAT and CDR2 FQNNGV come from the germline V gene. The length of the CDR3 is 15 residues. CDR3 amino acids: CASSFQGFSNQPQHF. CDR3 DNA sequence: TGTGCCAGCAGCTTTCAGGGGTTTAGCAATCAGCCCCAGCATTTT.

This chain links TRBV5-1 with TRBJ1-1; 8 positions match TRBD1. V was clipped by 4 bases and J by 3 bases; unmatched bases: 5. This CDR3 spans 14 amino acids. Germline loops: CDR1 SGHRS, CDR2 YFSETQ. CDR3 nucleotides: TGCGCCAGCAGCATCCCACAGGGGGACACTGAAGCTTTCTTT. This sequence encodes CASSIPQGDTEAFF.

This clone was detected once. The chain has TRBV5-1 and TRBJ1-2; tentative D call: TRBD1 (5 bases). Trimming removed 9 bases from V and 2 bases from J, with 20 bases in between. This CDR3 spans 15 amino acids. The V gene's germline CDR1 is SGHRS and CDR2 YFSETQ. The CDR3 sequence: CATQTGDDNNYGYTF. The CDR3 DNA follows: TGCGCCACCCAAACCGGGGACGACAACAACTATGGCTACACCTTC.

This chain uses TRBV11-2 with TRBJ2-1; D may be TRBD1 (5 bases). This CDR3 region has 11 residues. Germline V gene lookup returns CDR1 SGHAT and CDR2 FQNNGV. V was pared by 10 bases and J by 1 base, with 5 bases between. The CDR3 region has the DNA TGTGCCACAGGGTCCTACAATGAGCAGTTCTTC. Amino acids: CATGSYNEQFF.

Concerning this clone: Additional DNA sequences in this sample encode the identical CDR3. This rearrangement joins TRBV10-3 to TRBJ1-1; no firm D call. The germline V gene has CDR1 ENHRY and CDR2 SYGVKD. The CDR3 covers 13 residues. V gave up 4 bases and J gave up 1 base, with 7 bases separating them. In nucleotides, the CDR3 is TGTGCCATCAGTGGGAGGGAGAACACTGAAGCTTTCTTT. Protein: CAISGRENTEAFF.

This chain joins TRBV5-1 and TRBJ1-2; 8 nucleotides agree with TRBD1. CDR1 SGHRS and CDR2 YFSETQ come from the germline V gene. The CDR3 loop spans 16 amino acids. The V segment lost 1 base and the J segment 4 bases; nucleotides outside the gene matches: 9. The CDR3 DNA reads as TGCGCCAGCAGCTTGAGCCAGGGAGGACAGGGCTATGGCTACACCTTC. This gives the protein CASSLSQGGQGYGYTF.

The V gene is TRBV6-6, the J gene TRBJ1-5; D might be TRBD1 (6 bases). CDR1 is MNHNY, CDR2 SVGAGI, per germline (reference sequence). V shed 6 bases and J shed 9 bases, with 12 bases lying between them. This CDR3 has 12 amino acids. DNA of the CDR3: TGTGCCAGCAGGGACAGCCCGTCGCCCCAGCATTTT. Translating gives CASRDSPSPQHF.

V is TRBV5-8 and J is TRBJ2-5, with D perhaps matching TRBD2 (6 bases). CDR3 length equals 13 residues. V was cut by 6 bases and J by 3 bases, with 12 bases left in between. CDR1 SGHTS and CDR2 YDEGEE come from the germline V gene. CDR3 amino acids: CASNRERKETQYF. Here the CDR3 DNA reads TGTGCCAGCAACCGGGAGAGGAAAGAGACCCAGTACTTC.